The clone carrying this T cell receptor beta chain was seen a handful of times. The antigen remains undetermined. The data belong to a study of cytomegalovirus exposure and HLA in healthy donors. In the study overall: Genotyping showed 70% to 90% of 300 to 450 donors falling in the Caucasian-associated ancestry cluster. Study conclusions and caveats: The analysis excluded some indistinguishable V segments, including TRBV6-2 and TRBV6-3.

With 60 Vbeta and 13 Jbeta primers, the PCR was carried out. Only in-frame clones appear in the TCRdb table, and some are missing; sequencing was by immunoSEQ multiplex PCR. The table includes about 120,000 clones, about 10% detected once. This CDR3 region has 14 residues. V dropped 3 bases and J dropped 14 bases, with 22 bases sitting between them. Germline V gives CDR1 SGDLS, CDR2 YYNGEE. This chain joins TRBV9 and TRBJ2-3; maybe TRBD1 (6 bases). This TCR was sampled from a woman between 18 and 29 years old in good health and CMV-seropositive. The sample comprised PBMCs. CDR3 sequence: CASSAPPGKGGLYF. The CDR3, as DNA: TGTGCCAGCAGCGCCCCCCCCGGAAAAGGGGGATTGTATTTT.